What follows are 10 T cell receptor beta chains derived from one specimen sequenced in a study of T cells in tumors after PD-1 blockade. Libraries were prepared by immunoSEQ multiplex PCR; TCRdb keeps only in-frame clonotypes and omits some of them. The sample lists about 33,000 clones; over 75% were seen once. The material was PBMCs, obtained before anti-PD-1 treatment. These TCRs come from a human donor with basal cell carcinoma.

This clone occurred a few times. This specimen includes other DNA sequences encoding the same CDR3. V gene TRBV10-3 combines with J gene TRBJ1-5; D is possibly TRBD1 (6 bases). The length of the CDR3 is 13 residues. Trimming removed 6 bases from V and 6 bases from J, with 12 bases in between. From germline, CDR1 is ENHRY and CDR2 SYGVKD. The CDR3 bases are TGTGCCATCAGGGGGGAGGGGGGTCAGCCCCAGCATTTT. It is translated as CAIRGEGGQPQHF.

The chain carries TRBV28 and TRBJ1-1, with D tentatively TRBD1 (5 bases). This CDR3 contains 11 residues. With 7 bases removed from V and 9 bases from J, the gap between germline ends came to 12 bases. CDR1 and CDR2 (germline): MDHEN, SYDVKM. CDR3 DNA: TGTGCCAGCACAACGGGGACTAAAGCTTTCTTT. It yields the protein CASTTGTKAFF.

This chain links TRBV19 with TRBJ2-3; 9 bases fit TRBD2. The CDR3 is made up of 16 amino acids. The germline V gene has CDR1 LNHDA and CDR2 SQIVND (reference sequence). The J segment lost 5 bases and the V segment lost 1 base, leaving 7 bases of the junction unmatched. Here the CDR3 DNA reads TGTGCCAGTAGTATAGGGGCGGGGGGGCGCAGAGATACGCAGTATTTT. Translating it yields CASSIGAGGRRDTQYF.

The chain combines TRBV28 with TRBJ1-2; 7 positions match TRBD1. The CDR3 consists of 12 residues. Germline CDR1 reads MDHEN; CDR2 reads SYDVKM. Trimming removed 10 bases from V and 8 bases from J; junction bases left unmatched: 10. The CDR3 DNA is TGTGCCACCCGGACAGGTTATAGGGGCTACACCTTC. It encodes CATRTGYRGYTF.

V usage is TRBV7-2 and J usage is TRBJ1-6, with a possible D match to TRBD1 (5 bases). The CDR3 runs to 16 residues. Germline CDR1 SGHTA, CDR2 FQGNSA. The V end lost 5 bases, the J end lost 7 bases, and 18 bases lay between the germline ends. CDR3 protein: CASSPRAGGLNSPLHF. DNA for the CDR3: TGTGCCAGCAGCCCCAGGGCTGGGGGTTTGAATTCACCCCTCCACTTT.

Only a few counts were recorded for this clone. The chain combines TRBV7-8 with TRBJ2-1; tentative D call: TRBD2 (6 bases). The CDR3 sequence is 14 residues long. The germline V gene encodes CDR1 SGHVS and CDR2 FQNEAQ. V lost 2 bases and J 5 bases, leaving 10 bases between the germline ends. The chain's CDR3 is CASSLRVADNEQFF. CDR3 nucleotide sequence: TGTGCCAGCAGCTTAAGGGTAGCGGACAATGAGCAGTTCTTC.

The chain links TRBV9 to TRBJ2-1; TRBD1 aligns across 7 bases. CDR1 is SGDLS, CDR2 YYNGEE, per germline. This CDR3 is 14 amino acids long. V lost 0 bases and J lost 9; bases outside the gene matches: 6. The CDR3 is CASSVGPTGFEQFF. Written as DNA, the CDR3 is TGTGCCAGCAGCGTAGGTCCGACAGGGTTTGAGCAGTTCTTC.

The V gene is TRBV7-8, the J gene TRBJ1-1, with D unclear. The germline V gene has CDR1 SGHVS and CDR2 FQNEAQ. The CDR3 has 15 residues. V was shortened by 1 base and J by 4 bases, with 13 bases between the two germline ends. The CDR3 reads CASSLESRETTEAFF. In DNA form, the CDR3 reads TGTGCCAGCAGCTTAGAATCTAGGGAAACCACTGAAGCTTTCTTT.

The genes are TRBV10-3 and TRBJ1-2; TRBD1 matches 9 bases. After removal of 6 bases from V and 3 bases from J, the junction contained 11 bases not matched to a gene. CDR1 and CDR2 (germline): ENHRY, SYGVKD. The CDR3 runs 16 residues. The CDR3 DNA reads TGTGCCATCAGCGAGGGACAGGGTAGTAGGGACTATGGCTACACCTTC. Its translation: CAISEGQGSRDYGYTF.

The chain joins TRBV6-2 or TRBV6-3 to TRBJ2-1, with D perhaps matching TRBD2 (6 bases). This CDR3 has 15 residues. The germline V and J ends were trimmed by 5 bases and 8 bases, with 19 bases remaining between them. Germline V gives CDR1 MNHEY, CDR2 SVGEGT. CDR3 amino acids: CASSALGTPLYEQFF. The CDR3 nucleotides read TGTGCCAGCAGTGCCCTGGGGACTCCCCTCTATGAGCAGTTCTTC.